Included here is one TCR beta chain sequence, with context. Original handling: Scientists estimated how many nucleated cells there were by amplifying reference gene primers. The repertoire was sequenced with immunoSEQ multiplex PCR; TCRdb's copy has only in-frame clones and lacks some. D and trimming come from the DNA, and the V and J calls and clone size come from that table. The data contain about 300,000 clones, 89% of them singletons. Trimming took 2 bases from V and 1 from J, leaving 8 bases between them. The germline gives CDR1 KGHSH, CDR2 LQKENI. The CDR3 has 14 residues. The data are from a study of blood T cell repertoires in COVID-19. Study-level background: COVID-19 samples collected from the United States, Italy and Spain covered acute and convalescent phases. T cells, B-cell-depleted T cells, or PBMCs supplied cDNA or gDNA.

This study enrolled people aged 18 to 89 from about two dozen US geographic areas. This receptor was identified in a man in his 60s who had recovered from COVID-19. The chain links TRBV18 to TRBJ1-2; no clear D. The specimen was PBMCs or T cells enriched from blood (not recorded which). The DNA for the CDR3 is TGTGCCAGCTCACCAACCACAGATAACTATGGCTACACCTTC. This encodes CASSPTTDNYGYTF. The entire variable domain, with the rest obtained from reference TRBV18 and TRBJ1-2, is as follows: NAGVMQNPRHLVRRRGQEARLRCSPMKGHSHVYWYRQLPEEGLKFMVYLQKENIIDESGMPKERFSAEFPKEGPSILRIQQVVRGDSAAYFCASSPTTDNYGYTFGSGTRLTVV.